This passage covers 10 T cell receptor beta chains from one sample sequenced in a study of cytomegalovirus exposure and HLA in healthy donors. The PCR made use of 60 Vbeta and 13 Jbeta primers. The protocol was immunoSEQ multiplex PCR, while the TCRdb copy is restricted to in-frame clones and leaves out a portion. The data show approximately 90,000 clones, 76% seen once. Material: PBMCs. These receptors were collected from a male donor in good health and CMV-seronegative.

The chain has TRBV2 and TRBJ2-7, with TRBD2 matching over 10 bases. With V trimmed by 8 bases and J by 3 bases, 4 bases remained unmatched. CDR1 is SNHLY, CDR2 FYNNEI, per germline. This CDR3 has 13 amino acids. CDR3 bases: TGTGCCAGCCTGAGCGGGGGGGTCTACGAGCAGTACTTC. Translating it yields CASLSGGVYEQYF.

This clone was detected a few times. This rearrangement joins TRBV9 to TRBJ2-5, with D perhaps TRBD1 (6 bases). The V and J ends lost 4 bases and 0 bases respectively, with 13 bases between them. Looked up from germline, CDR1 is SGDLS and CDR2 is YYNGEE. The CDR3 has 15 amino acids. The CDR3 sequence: CASSSRQGYQETQYF. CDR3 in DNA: TGTGCCAGCAGCTCGCGGCAGGGGTACCAAGAGACCCAGTACTTC.

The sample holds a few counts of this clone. This CDR3 reads CASSLRTVNEQFF. In nucleotides, the CDR3 is TGTGCCAGCAGCTTAAGGACAGTCAATGAGCAGTTCTTC. This sequence joins TRBV7-3 and TRBJ2-1; tentative D call: TRBD1 (6 bases). CDR3 size: 13 residues. V gave up 1 base and J gave up 6 bases, with 7 bases separating them. Germline V gene sequence: CDR1 SGHTA, CDR2 FQGTGA.

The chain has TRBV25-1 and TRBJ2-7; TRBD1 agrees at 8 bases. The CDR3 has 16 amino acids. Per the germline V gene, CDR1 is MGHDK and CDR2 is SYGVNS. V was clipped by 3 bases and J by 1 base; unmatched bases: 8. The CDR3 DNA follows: TGTGCCAGCAGTGATCATGGAGGACAGGGTTCCTACGAGCAGTACTTC. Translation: CASSDHGGQGSYEQYF.

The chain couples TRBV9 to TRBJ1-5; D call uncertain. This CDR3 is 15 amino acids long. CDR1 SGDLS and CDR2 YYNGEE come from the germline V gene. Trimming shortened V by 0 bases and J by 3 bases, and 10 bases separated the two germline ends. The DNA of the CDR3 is TGTGCCAGCAGCGTAGAAGAGGGCACCAATCAGCCCCAGCATTTT. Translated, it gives CASSVEEGTNQPQHF.

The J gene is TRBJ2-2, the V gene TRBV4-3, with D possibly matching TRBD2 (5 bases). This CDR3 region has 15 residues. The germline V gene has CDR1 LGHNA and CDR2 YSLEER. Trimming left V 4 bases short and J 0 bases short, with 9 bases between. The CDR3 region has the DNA TGCGCCAGCAGCCTCGGGGTATCGAACACCGGGGAGCTGTTTTTT. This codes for CASSLGVSNTGELFF.

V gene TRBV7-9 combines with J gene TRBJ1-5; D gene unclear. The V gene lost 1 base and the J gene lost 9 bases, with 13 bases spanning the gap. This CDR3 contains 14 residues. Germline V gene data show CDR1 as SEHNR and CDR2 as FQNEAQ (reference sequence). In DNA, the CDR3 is TGTGCCAGCAGCTTAGGAGGGTCCATTACGCCCCAGCATTTT. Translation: CASSLGGSITPQHF.

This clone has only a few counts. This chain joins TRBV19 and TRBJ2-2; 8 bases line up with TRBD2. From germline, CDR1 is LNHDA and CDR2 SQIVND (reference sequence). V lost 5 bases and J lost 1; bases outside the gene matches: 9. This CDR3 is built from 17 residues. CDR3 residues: CASSYPASGLNTGELFF. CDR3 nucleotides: TGTGCCAGTAGTTACCCGGCTAGCGGGTTGAACACCGGGGAGCTGTTTTTT.

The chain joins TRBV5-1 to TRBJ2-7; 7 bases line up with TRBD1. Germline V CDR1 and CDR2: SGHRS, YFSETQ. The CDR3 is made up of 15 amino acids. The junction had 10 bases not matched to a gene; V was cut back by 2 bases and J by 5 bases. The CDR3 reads CASSLPLTGSDEQYF. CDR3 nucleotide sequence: TGCGCCAGCAGCTTACCCCTGACAGGGTCGGACGAGCAGTACTTC.

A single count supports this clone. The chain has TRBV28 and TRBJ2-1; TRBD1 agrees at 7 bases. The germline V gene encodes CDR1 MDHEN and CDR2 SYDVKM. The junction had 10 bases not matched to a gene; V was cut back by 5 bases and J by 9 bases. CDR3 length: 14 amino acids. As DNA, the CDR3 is TGTGCCAGCAGTCCAGCGGACAGGCGGCGTGAGCAGTTCTTC. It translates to CASSPADRRREQFF.